This is a list of T cell receptor beta chains from one sample in a study of shared clonotypes between healthy human individuals. Clones were sequenced by immunoSEQ multiplex PCR, and TCRdb holds only the in-frame ones, with some missing. The sample lists about 1.4 million clones, roughly 95% occurring once. Sequenced: naive CD4+ T cells sorted from blood. The receptors here all came from a man aged 25 to 40 in good health. The conserved cysteine and the conserved F or W are not part of the CDR3 here. Clone size is given for some rows only: seen once, a few or many times, or a class if the clone is expanded.

TRBV4-3 NA ASSQENSGSTGELF
TRBV28 NA ASSRDRVNQPQH
TRBV29-1 NA SARRGTGSYEQY
TRBV27 NA ASSFSTTTYNEQF
TRBV18 NA ASSSSVLGGETQY
TRBV28 NA ASSIRLAEQF
TRBV10-3 NA ATTEGTFRIQSYEQY
TRBV18 once ASSPLRQEETQY
TRBV28 NA ASSLWMGQGGNQPQH
TRBV6-6 NA ASSPSPARSGNTIY
TRBV30 NA AWNEQY
TRBV4-3 NA ASSQVGQGSGFSYNEQF
TRBV6-5 once ASASTDTQY